Listed below are T cell receptor beta chains from one sample, sequenced in a study of T cell responses to AZD1222 COVID-19 vaccine. Method: immunoSEQ multiplex PCR; TCRdb's copy keeps in-frame clones and lacks some. The data contain approximately 200,000 clones, approximately 93% of them singletons. Material: peripheral blood, obtained 28 days after the second AZD1222 dose. All receptors derive from an adult who received the AZD1222 COVID-19 vaccine. Both conserved end residues are part of each CDR3. The order of the fields is clone size, J gene, V gene, CDR3 protein. A row's size may be missing; if present it is once, few, many or a size class.

NA	TRBJ1-2	TRBV14	CASSQVPDRFLGYGYTF
NA	TRBJ1-5	TRBV18	CASSPQGGDSQPQHF
NA	TRBJ2-7	TRBV7-9	CASSLSYEQYF
NA	TRBJ2-5	TRBV2	CASSETVLAGEDRTQYF
NA	TRBJ2-6	TRBV28	CASRPFWANVLTF
NA	TRBJ2-5	TRBV3-1/TRBV3-2	CASSPFTAEETQYF
few	TRBJ1-6	TRBV12-3/TRBV12-4	CASRDNRGSPLHF
NA	TRBJ2-3	TRBV7-3	CASSAGTGGTDTQYF
NA	TRBJ2-2	TRBV19	CASSPRDTYTGELFF
NA	TRBJ1-3	TRBV5-6	CASAAGSGNTIYF
NA	TRBJ2-1	TRBV11-2	CASSSQRGGYNEQFF
NA	TRBJ2-3	TRBV5-1	CASSRAGVDTQYF
NA	TRBJ1-6	TRBV7-9	CASEDRGRGSPLHF
NA	TRBJ2-3	TRBV18	CASSPLLDTDTQYF
NA	TRBJ1-5	TRBV2	CASSVLADSASQPQHF
NA	TRBJ1-5	TRBV7-8	CASSLGPSWTNQPQHF
NA	TRBJ2-7	TRBV3-1/TRBV3-2	CASSQEGLRSEQYF
NA	TRBJ1-2	TRBV7-9	CASSFLGGGADYGYTF
NA	TRBJ2-5	TRBV19	CASSNRAQETQYF
NA	TRBJ2-2	TRBV6-2/TRBV6-3	CASSYRGTGRSGGSSGELFF
NA	TRBJ2-2	TRBV12-3/TRBV12-4	CASSFGTGELFF
NA	TRBJ1-1	TRBV19	CASSIGGNTEAFF
NA	TRBJ1-4	TRBV10-1	CASRRRTPRTGRTNEKLFF
NA	TRBJ1-4	TRBV5-4	CASSAAGIAEKLFF
NA	TRBJ2-3	TRBV7-9	CASSLTIAADTQYF
NA	TRBJ2-7	TRBV30	CAWSVSQIGYEQYF
NA	TRBJ2-7	TRBV14	CASSQPNRRGLAGGGSYEQYF
NA	TRBJ1-2	TRBV28	CASSNQGYGYTF
NA	TRBJ1-2	TRBV5-1	CASSSGTPNYGYTF
NA	TRBJ1-1	TRBV19	CASRPGSNTEAFF
NA	TRBJ1-5	TRBV7-9	CASSPGQGPYQPQHF
NA	TRBJ1-5	TRBV6-2/TRBV6-3	CASSHVGTGYQPQHF
NA	TRBJ2-5	TRBV6-2/TRBV6-3	CASSTSGGTLETQYF
NA	TRBJ1-1	TRBV12-5	CASGLDPNTEAFF
NA	TRBJ1-1	TRBV3-1/TRBV3-2	CASSQGSGGTSAFF
NA	TRBJ1-5	TRBV10-3	CAVAGDRGSNQPQHF
NA	TRBJ1-4	TRBV7-2	CASSLDSNSKEKLFF
few	TRBJ1-2	TRBV20-1	CSASGDTGQNPYGYTF
NA	TRBJ1-6	TRBV10-2	CASTPLGFSYNSPLHF
NA	TRBJ1-2	TRBV6-6	CASSYSAGKNGYTF